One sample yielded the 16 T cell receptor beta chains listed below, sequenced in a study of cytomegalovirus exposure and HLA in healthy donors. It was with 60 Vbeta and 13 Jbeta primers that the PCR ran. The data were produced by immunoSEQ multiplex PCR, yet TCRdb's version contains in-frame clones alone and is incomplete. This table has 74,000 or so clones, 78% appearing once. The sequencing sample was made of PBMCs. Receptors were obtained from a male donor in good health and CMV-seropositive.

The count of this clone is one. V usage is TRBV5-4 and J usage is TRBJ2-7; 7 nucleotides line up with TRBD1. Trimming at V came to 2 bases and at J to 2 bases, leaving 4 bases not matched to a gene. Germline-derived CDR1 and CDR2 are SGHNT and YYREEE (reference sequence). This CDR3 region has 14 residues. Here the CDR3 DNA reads TGTGCCAGCAGCTTCGTAGACAGGGCCTACGAGCAGTACTTC. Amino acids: CASSFVDRAYEQYF.

CDR3 nucleotide sequence: TGCGCCAGCAGCCAATATACCCTGACAGGCCTGTACAATGAGCAGTTCTTC. Protein: CASSQYTLTGLYNEQFF. The genes are TRBV4-1 and TRBJ2-1; tentatively, D is TRBD1 (6 bases). V shed 2 bases and J shed 4 bases, with 18 bases lying between them. This CDR3 spans 17 amino acids. The V gene's germline CDR1 is MGHRA and CDR2 YSYEKL.

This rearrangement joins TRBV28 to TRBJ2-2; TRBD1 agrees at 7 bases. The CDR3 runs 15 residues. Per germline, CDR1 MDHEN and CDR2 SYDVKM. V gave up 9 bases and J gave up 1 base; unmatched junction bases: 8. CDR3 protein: CASNKGQENTGELFF. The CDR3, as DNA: TGTGCCAGTAATAAAGGACAGGAGAACACCGGGGAGCTGTTTTTT.

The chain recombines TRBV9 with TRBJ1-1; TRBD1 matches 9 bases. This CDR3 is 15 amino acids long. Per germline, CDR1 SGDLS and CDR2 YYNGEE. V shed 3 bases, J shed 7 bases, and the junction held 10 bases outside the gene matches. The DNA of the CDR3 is TGTGCCAGCAGCGCCTACTCCACAGGGGGCAGTGAAGCTTTCTTT. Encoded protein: CASSAYSTGGSEAFF. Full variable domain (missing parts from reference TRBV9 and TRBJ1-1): DSGVTQTPKHLITATGQRVTLRCSPRSGDLSVYWYQQSLDQGLQFLIQYYNGEERAKGNILERFSAQQFPDLHSELNLSSLELGDSALYFCASSAYSTGGSEAFFGQGTRLTVV.

CDR3 sequence (DNA): TGTGCCAGCAGTGAAATAGTGAGAGCTAGCGGAGGTGGGGATACGCAGTATTTT. It is translated as CASSEIVRASGGGDTQYF. V gene TRBV6-1 combines with J gene TRBJ2-3; 7 positions agree with TRBD2. The CDR3 spans 18 residues. V dropped 2 bases and J dropped 6; count of bases not matched to a gene: 17. The germline V gene has CDR1 MNHNS and CDR2 SASEGT.

CDR3 in amino acids: CASSKGWRVGTGELFF. DNA of the CDR3: TGTGCCAGCAGCAAAGGTTGGAGGGTAGGTACCGGGGAGCTGTTTTTT. The J gene is TRBJ2-2, the V gene TRBV21-1; whether TRBD2, the table's D call, matches the DNA was not checked. TRBV21-1 is shown as a pseudogene. The CDR3 sequence is 16 residues long.

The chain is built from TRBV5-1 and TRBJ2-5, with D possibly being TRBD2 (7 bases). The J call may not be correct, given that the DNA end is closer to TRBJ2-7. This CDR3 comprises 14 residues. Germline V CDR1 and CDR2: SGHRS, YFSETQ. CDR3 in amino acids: CASSLGGPSGEQYF. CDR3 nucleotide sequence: TGCGCCAGCAGCCTGGGGGGGCCCTCGGGCGAGCAGTACTTC.

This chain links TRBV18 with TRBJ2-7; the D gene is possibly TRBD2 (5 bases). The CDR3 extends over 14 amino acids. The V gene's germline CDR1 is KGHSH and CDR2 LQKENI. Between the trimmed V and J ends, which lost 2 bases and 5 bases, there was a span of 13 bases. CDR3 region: CASSPRLAVDEQYF. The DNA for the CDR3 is TGTGCCAGCTCACCAAGGCTAGCTGTGGACGAGCAGTACTTC.

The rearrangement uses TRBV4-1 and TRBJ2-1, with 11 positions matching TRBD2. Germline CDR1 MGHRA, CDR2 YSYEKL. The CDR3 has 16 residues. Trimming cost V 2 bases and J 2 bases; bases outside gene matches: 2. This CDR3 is CASSQQGLAAYNEQFF. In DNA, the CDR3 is TGCGCCAGCAGCCAACAGGGACTAGCGGCCTACAATGAGCAGTTCTTC.

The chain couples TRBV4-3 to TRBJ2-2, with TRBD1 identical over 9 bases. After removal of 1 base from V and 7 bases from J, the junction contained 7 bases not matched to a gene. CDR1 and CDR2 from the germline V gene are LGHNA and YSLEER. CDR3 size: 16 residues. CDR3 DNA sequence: TGCGCCAGCAGCCAAGCATACAGGGGGCTCGGCGGGGAGCTGTTTTTT. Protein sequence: CASSQAYRGLGGELFF.

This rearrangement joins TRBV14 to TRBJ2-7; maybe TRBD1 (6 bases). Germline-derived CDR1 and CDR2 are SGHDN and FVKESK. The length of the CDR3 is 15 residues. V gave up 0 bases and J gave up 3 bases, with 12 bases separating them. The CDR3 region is CASSQEGRGSYEQYF. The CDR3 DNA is TGTGCCAGCAGCCAAGAGGGAAGGGGGAGCTACGAGCAGTACTTC.

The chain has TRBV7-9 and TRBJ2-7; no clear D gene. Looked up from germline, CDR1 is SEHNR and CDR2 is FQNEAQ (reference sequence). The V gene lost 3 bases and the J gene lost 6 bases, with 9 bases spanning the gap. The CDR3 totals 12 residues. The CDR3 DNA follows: TGTGCCAGCAGCTTCCCCACGGGCGAGCAGTACTTC. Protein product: CASSFPTGEQYF.

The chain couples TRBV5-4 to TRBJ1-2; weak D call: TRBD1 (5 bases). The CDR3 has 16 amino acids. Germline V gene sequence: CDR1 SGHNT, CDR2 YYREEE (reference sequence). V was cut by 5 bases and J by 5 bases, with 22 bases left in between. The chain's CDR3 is CASRNYLGRVGYGYTF. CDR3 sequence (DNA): TGTGCCAGCAGAAATTACTTGGGGCGCGTGGGGTATGGCTACACCTTC.

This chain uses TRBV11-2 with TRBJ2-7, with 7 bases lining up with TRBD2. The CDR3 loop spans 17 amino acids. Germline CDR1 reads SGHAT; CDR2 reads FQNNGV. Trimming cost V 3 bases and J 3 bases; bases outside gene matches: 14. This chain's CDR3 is CASSFTLAGVAGYEQYF. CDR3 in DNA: TGTGCCAGCAGCTTTACCCTGGCGGGGGTTGCCGGCTACGAGCAGTACTTC.

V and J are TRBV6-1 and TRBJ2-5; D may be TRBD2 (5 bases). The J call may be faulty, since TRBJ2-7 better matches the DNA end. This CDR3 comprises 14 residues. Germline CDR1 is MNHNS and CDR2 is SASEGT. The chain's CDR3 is CASSVGDGPYEQYF. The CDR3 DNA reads TGTGCCAGCAGTGTGGGAGACGGTCCCTACGAGCAGTACTTC.

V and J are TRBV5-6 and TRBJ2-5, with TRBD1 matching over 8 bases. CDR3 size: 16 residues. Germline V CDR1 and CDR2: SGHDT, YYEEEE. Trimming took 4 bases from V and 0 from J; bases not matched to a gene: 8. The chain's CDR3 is CASSRQDRGNQETQYF. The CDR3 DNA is TGTGCCAGCAGCCGACAAGACAGGGGCAACCAAGAGACCCAGTACTTC. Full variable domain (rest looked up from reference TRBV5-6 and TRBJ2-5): DAGVTQSPTHLIKTRGQQVTLRCSPKSGHDTVSWYQQALGQGPQFIFQYYEEEERQRGNFPDRFSGHQFPNYSSELNVNALLLGDSALYLCASSRQDRGNQETQYFGPGTRLLVL.